The T cell receptor (beta chain) under discussion was sequenced for a study of spatial heterogeneity in lung cancer. The study's findings and limits: Ubiquitous expanded tumor TCRs were observed in blood more at resection than follow-up.

This clonotype was observed a few times. Its antigen is undetermined. Every individual TCR cDNA molecule carried its own unique molecular identifier, which allowed correction of PCR and sequencing errors. Using its own MiXCR run on the 5' RACE reads, TCRdb lists one record per CDR3 protein. The table shows tens of thousands of distinct CDR3 sequences, with about 10% occurring only once. Described time point: sample taken at primary tumor resection. The study sequenced unsorted whole RNA from tumor, nontumor lung or frozen PBMC. The donor population consisted of some 72 patients with untreated, early-stage non-small cell lung cancer. The sequence derives from a female donor with early-stage non-small cell lung cancer. The specimen was PBMCs, collected at surgery.

CDR3 sequence reads: CSARGGGAYEQYF. CDR3 DNA: TGCAGTGCTAGAGGCGGGGGGGCCTACGAGCAGTACTTC. V gene TRBV20-1 combines with J gene TRBJ2-7; 9 bases map to TRBD2. With V trimmed by 1 base and J by 2 bases, 0 bases remained unmatched. CDR3 length: 13 amino acids. CDR1 is DFQATT, CDR2 SNEGSKA, per germline (reference sequence).